This entry lists 28 T cell receptor beta chains sequenced from one sample in a study of T cells after yellow fever vaccination. MiXCR was run by TCRdb on the 5' RACE reads, yielding one entry per CDR3 protein. The profile shows some 350,000 distinct CDR3 sequences, 6.2% of them singletons. The sequences come from PBMCs, collected 5 days after the yellow fever booster vaccination. All receptors derive from a man aged 30 to 39 who received the YFV17D yellow fever vaccine.

The CDR3 DNA reads as TGTGCCAGCAGCTTATTTCATGCCCGGACTAGCGGGAGGTATGAGCAGTTCTTC. Protein: CASSLFHARTSGRYEQFF. The rearrangement joins TRBV11-1 to TRBJ2-1; 14 nucleotides line up with TRBD2. The CDR3 contains 18 residues. CDR1 SGHAT and CDR2 FQDESV come from the germline V gene (reference sequence). Trimming took 2 bases from V and 8 from J; bases not matched to a gene: 11.

This clonotype was detected only a few times. The gene calls are TRBV29-1 and TRBJ2-1; D ambiguous. The CDR3 loop spans 11 amino acids. V dropped 2 bases and J dropped 4 bases, with 3 bases sitting between them. Germline V gives CDR1 SQVTM, CDR2 ANQGSEA. CDR3 in amino acids: CSVELYNEQFF. The CDR3 DNA reads TGCAGCGTTGAACTATACAATGAGCAGTTCTTC.

This clonotype was seen many times. The genes are TRBV21-1 and TRBJ2-7; the table's D gene call, TRBD1, was not cross checked with the DNA. TRBV21-1 is recorded as a pseudogene. There are 14 residues in the CDR3. The CDR3 loop reads CASLRQGNSYEQYF. The CDR3 nucleotides read TGTGCCAGCTTAAGACAGGGGAACTCCTACGAGCAGTACTTC.

This clonotype was counted at least ten times. The rearrangement links TRBV12-3 or TRBV12-4 to TRBJ2-7, with 9 bases lining up with TRBD1. The CDR3 is made up of 16 amino acids. The ends lost 5 bases at V and 4 bases at J; junction bases unmatched: 12. In nucleotides, the CDR3 is TGTGCCAGCAGTCCTCGACCGGGACAGGGCAAATACGAGCAGTACTTC. Residues: CASSPRPGQGKYEQYF.

This clonotype appeared a few times. The chain combines TRBV12-3 or TRBV12-4 with TRBJ2-1; D uncertain. The CDR3 runs 13 residues. Trimming took 2 bases from V and 2 from J, leaving 4 bases between them. The CDR3 region has the DNA TGTGCCAGCAGTTTAAGGGCCTACAATGAGCAGTTCTTC. It encodes CASSLRAYNEQFF.

This clonotype was recorded many times. V and J are TRBV6-2 or TRBV6-3 and TRBJ1-1; D is unresolved. Germline-derived CDR1 and CDR2 are MNHEY and SVGEGT. V was pared by 5 bases and J by 2 bases, with 0 bases between. The CDR3 extends over 10 amino acids. Here the CDR3 reads CASSNTEAFF. The CDR3 coding sequence is TGTGCCAGCAGTAACACTGAAGCTTTCTTT.

This chain uses TRBV15 with TRBJ2-1, with D perhaps matching TRBD2 (6 bases). CDR1 and CDR2 from the germline V gene are LNHNV and YYDKDF (reference sequence). The CDR3 loop spans 17 amino acids. The ends were cut back, 0 bases at V and 8 bases at J, with 20 bases in the middle. In DNA, the CDR3 is TGTGCCACCAGCAGAGATCCCCCTATTACTAGCTTTCATGAGCAGTTCTTC. This gives the protein CATSRDPPITSFHEQFF.

This clonotype appeared a few times. This chain links TRBV5-4 with TRBJ2-7; TRBD2 aligns across 7 bases. J lost 7 bases, V lost 4 bases, and 17 bases had no gene match. In germline, CDR1 is SGHNT, CDR2 YYREEE (reference sequence). This CDR3 comprises 16 residues. DNA for the CDR3: TGTGCCAGCAGCCCCCGGGGAGGGACGGCGGAGGGTGAGCAGTACTTC. Encoded protein: CASSPRGGTAEGEQYF.

This clonotype has just a few counts. This rearrangement joins TRBV7-8 to TRBJ1-5; the D is unclear. This CDR3 region has 14 residues. V lost 4 bases and J 2 bases, leaving 9 bases between the germline ends. Looked up from germline, CDR1 is SGHVS and CDR2 is FQNEAQ. CDR3 DNA: TGTGCCAGCAGCTGGCGGTCGCGCAATCAGCCCCAGCATTTT. Translated, it gives CASSWRSRNQPQHF.

The table lists this clonotype with many counts. The chain combines TRBV7-8 with TRBJ2-1; D is possibly TRBD1 or TRBD2 (5 bases each). The germline gives CDR1 SGHVS, CDR2 FQNEAQ. With 5 bases removed from V and 9 bases from J, the gap between germline ends came to 20 bases. The CDR3 is 15 residues long. CDR3: CASSPSTGTIGEQFF. CDR3 nucleotide sequence: TGTGCCAGCAGCCCTTCCACTGGGACGATCGGTGAGCAGTTCTTC.

This clonotype was counted a few times. This sequence joins TRBV5-1 and TRBJ2-6; unclear D gene. CDR1 SGHRS and CDR2 YFSETQ come from the germline V gene. The CDR3 covers 11 residues. Trimming cost V 7 bases and J 4 bases, with 3 bases left between them. This chain's CDR3 is CASGGANVLTF. CDR3 DNA: TGCGCCAGCGGGGGGGCCAACGTCCTGACTTTC.

The table lists this clonotype with a few counts. V usage is TRBV7-9 and J usage is TRBJ1-1; the D gene is possibly TRBD1 (6 bases). This CDR3 comprises 14 residues. V lost 7 bases and J lost 5, with 17 bases in between. Germline CDR1 SEHNR, CDR2 FQNEAQ (reference sequence). The CDR3 loop reads CASTKAGEGTEAFF. CDR3 coding DNA: TGTGCCAGCACCAAGGCAGGGGAGGGAACTGAAGCTTTCTTT.

This clonotype was seen at least ten times. CDR3 in amino acids: CASSSPGTGGVQETQYF. CDR3 coding DNA: TGTGCCAGCAGTTCCCCAGGCACTGGGGGGGTTCAAGAGACCCAGTACTTC. This chain joins TRBV12-3 or TRBV12-4 and TRBJ2-5; 7 positions match TRBD2. The CDR3 has 17 amino acids. V gave up 4 bases and J gave up 2 bases; unmatched junction bases: 13.

In its sample, this clonotype was seen a few times. The rearrangement links TRBV20-1 to TRBJ2-1; TRBD2 matches at 8 bases. The J segment lost 5 bases and the V segment lost 1 base, leaving 13 bases of the junction unmatched. Germline CDR1 is DFQATT and CDR2 is SNEGSKA (reference sequence). CDR3 length: 17 residues. The CDR3 spells CSARASTGTSWNNEQFF. The DNA for the CDR3 is TGCAGTGCTAGAGCTTCGACCGGGACTAGTTGGAACAATGAGCAGTTCTTC.

There are many counts of this clonotype. The chain employs TRBV20-1 and TRBJ2-5; possible D gene TRBD1, 8 bases. V dropped 7 bases and J dropped 7 bases, with 19 bases sitting between them. This CDR3 comprises 13 residues. CDR1 and CDR2 (germline): DFQATT, SNEGSKA (reference sequence). CDR3 sequence reads: CSGHRTGRGTQYF. CDR3 nucleotide sequence: TGCAGTGGCCACCGGACAGGGAGGGGGACCCAGTACTTC.

This clonotype turned up a few times. The rearrangement links TRBV9 to TRBJ2-2, with 11 bases matching TRBD2. This CDR3 has 15 residues. J lost 5 bases, V lost 2 bases, and 2 bases had no gene match. CDR1 and CDR2 (germline): SGDLS, YYNGEE. CDR3 in amino acids: CASSVSSGGTGELFF. Written as DNA, the CDR3 is TGTGCCAGCAGCGTGTCTAGCGGGGGGACCGGGGAGCTGTTTTTT.

This clonotype was counted many times. V usage is TRBV6-5 and J usage is TRBJ2-3; possible D gene TRBD2, 6 bases. Germline V gives CDR1 MNHEY, CDR2 SVGAGI. The CDR3 has 15 amino acids. The V gene lost 0 bases and the J gene lost 7 bases, with 14 bases spanning the gap. The CDR3, as DNA: TGTGCCAGCAGTTACTCTGGGGACTCTAGGTATACGCAGTATTTT. Its protein is CASSYSGDSRYTQYF.

This clonotype was detected only a few times. This chain joins TRBV25-1 and TRBJ2-7, with TRBD2 matching 9 bases. J gave up 0 bases and V 4 bases, and 1 base lay outside the gene matches. CDR1 MGHDK and CDR2 SYGVNS come from the germline V gene. The CDR3 consists of 14 residues. CDR3 DNA: TGTGCCAGCAGTGGGACTAGCGACTCCTACGAGCAGTACTTC. Translated, it gives CASSGTSDSYEQYF.

Remarks on this clonotype: The junction shows a germline mismatch at one end, possibly a read error. The chain carries TRBV29-1 and TRBJ1-2; no definite D call. The CDR3 loop spans 12 amino acids. Germline CDR1 SQVTM, CDR2 ANQGSEA. CDR3 DNA sequence: TGCAGCGTCGACTTTTCTGGGTATGGCTACATCTTC. Amino acids: CSVDFSGYGYIF.

The chain combines TRBV20-1 with TRBJ2-5; 11 nucleotides line up with TRBD2. In germline, CDR1 is DFQATT, CDR2 SNEGSKA (reference sequence). The CDR3 spans 15 residues. The trim removed 3 bases at V and 5 bases at J, leaving 8 bases unmatched. In DNA form, the CDR3 reads TGCAGTGCTAGCAGCATTAGCGGGAGGGCGGAGACCCAGTACTTC. It codes for CSASSISGRAETQYF.

V is TRBV30 and J is TRBJ2-7; a weak D match, TRBD1 (5 bases). Trimming left V 2 bases short and J 0 bases short, with 8 bases between. This CDR3 spans 13 amino acids. Germline CDR1 reads GTSNPN; CDR2 reads SVGIG (reference sequence). The CDR3 reads CAWSSQGSYEQYF. CDR3 bases: TGTGCCTGGAGTTCTCAGGGCTCCTACGAGCAGTACTTC. Variable domain in full (rest from reference TRBV30 and TRBJ2-7): SQTIHQWPATLVQPVGSPLSLECTVEGTSNPNLYWYRQAAGRGLQLLFYSVGIGQISSEVPQNLSASRPQDRQFILSSKKLLLSDSGFYLCAWSSQGSYEQYFGPGTRLTVT.

In the case of this clonotype: A much larger clone lies a single base off, so this may be a read error. No conserved phenylalanine or tryptophan ends this CDR3, so it is likely a read error. J is TRBJ2-7 and V is TRBV12-3 or TRBV12-4; 9 positions match TRBD2. The CDR3 has 13 residues. The J segment lost 7 bases and the V segment lost 7 bases, leaving 8 bases of the junction unmatched. The CDR3 DNA is TGTGCCAGCAATTCCGCGGGAGGGCGTGAGCAGTACTCC. Residues: CASNSAGGREQYS.

In this sample, this clonotype turned up a few times. The V and J genes are TRBV19 and TRBJ1-6, with D possibly TRBD1 on 5 matching bases. This CDR3 contains 13 residues. The germline gives CDR1 LNHDA, CDR2 SQIVND (reference sequence). Trimming took 6 bases from V and 8 from J, leaving 11 bases between them. CDR3 sequence reads: CASSPRQYSPLHF. In nucleotides, the CDR3 is TGTGCCAGTAGCCCAAGACAGTATTCACCCCTCCACTTT.

In its sample, this clonotype was seen many times. The chain recombines TRBV12-3 or TRBV12-4 with TRBJ2-3; tentatively, D is TRBD2 (7 bases). The length of the CDR3 is 17 residues. V was trimmed by 4 bases and J by 3 bases, leaving 20 bases between them. The CDR3 DNA reads TGTGCCAGCAGTTCCTCCTCTGGGGGCGGGAGAACAGATACGCAGTATTTT. The encoded protein is CASSSSSGGGRTDTQYF.

The V call is TRBV12-3 or TRBV12-4, the J call TRBJ1-5; 7 nucleotides align to TRBD1. Losses at the gene ends were 5 bases for V and 11 bases for J; bases not matched to a gene: 6. CDR3 length equals 12 residues. For the CDR3, the DNA is TGTGCCAGCAGTCGACAGGGATCGGCCCAGCATTTT. Protein: CASSRQGSAQHF.

In its sample, this clonotype was seen many times. The rearrangement links TRBV6-1 to TRBJ2-7; 7 bases align to TRBD1. Germline CDR1 is MNHNS and CDR2 is SASEGT. V lost 6 bases, J lost 0 bases, and 8 bases stayed unmatched. CDR3 length: 15 amino acids. The CDR3 sequence: CASSLTGQSSYEQYF. The CDR3 DNA is TGTGCCAGCAGCTTGACAGGGCAGAGCTCCTACGAGCAGTACTTC.

The DNA for the CDR3 is TGTGCCAGCACGACAGGGACGTCTGAAGCTTTCTTT. It codes for CASTTGTSEAFF. The J gene is TRBJ1-1, the V gene TRBV28; TRBD1 agrees at 7 bases. With V trimmed by 7 bases and J by 6 bases, 5 bases remained unmatched. Germline values: CDR1 MDHEN, CDR2 SYDVKM. The CDR3 runs to 12 residues.

This clonotype was seen many times. The chain joins TRBV5-1 to TRBJ2-5; 7 nucleotides match TRBD2. The germline V gene encodes CDR1 SGHRS and CDR2 YFSETQ. Unmatched junction bases numbered 3, after V lost 0 bases and J lost 1 base. The CDR3 covers 15 residues. This chain's CDR3 is CASSLGSSGQETQYF. CDR3 DNA: TGCGCCAGCAGCTTGGGGTCTAGCGGCCAAGAGACCCAGTACTTC. The whole variable domain, remainder taken from reference TRBV5-1 and TRBJ2-5, is KAGVTQTPRYLIKTRGQQVTLSCSPISGHRSVSWYQQTPGQGLQFLFEYFSETQRNKGNFPGRFSGRQFSNSRSEMNVSTLELGDSALYLCASSLGSSGQETQYFGPGTRLLVL.